This entry lists 18 T cell receptor beta chains sequenced from one sample in a study of CD8 T cells in ankylosing spondylitis. MiXCR, applied by TCRdb to the 5' RACE reads, yields one record per CDR3 protein. The table has about 92,000 distinct CDR3 sequences, 8.5% to 9% seen once. The sample taken for sequencing was blood, either unsorted or a sorted T cell fraction (not recorded which). The receptor set was obtained from a male donor with ankylosing spondylitis or in good health (not recorded which).

This clonotype was seen ten or more times. J is TRBJ2-3 and V is TRBV29-1; no reliable D call. In germline, CDR1 is SQVTM, CDR2 ANQGSEA. This CDR3 contains 10 residues. The CDR3, as DNA: TGCAGTACGTTCCAGGATACGCAGTATTTT. It encodes CSTFQDTQYF.

This clonotype was counted many times. The chain links TRBV6-5 to TRBJ2-1; D might be TRBD2 (6 bases). This CDR3 region has 15 residues. The ends were cut back, 2 bases at V and 3 bases at J, with 11 bases in the middle. Looked up from germline, CDR1 is MNHEY and CDR2 is SVGAGI. The CDR3 sequence: CASSYARLDYNEQFF. CDR3 sequence (DNA): TGTGCCAGCAGTTACGCGAGACTAGACTACAATGAGCAGTTCTTC.

This clonotype was seen repeatedly, ten times or more. The chain combines TRBV2 with TRBJ2-3; 9 nucleotides align to TRBD2. J was trimmed by 11 bases and V by 5 bases; bases with no gene match: 2. The CDR3 is 11 residues long. Germline CDR1 is SNHLY and CDR2 is FYNNEI. CDR3 region: CASSLLAGQYF. CDR3 coding DNA: TGTGCCAGCAGTCTACTAGCGGGGCAGTATTTT.

This clonotype has at least ten counts. This chain links TRBV7-2 with TRBJ2-3; 14 positions agree with TRBD2. The CDR3 runs 16 residues. Germline CDR1 SGHTA, CDR2 FQGNSA. The trim removed 7 bases at V and 9 bases at J, leaving 12 bases unmatched. The CDR3 DNA is TGTGCCAGCAATACTCTCCCCCGACTAGCGGGGGGGACGCAGTATTTT. The encoded protein is CASNTLPRLAGGTQYF.

This clonotype was detected many times. The rearrangement joins TRBV5-1 to TRBJ2-7; D is possibly TRBD1 or TRBD2 (6 bases each). V lost 3 bases and J lost 4, with 20 bases in between. This CDR3 comprises 16 residues. Germline V gene sequence: CDR1 SGHRS, CDR2 YFSETQ. The CDR3 DNA follows: TGCGCCAGCAGCTCGGGGGATCCCGACAGGTGGTACGAGCAGTACTTC. Its protein product is CASSSGDPDRWYEQYF.

This clonotype was counted at least ten times. V usage is TRBV6-1 and J usage is TRBJ2-5; TRBD2 matches at 9 bases. The CDR3 sequence is 14 residues long. Germline V lookup: CDR1 MNHNS, CDR2 SASEGT. With V trimmed by 6 bases and J by 5 bases, 7 bases remained unmatched. CDR3 in DNA: TGTGCCAGCAGAGCGGGACTAGCTACGGAGACCCAGTACTTC. Its translation is CASRAGLATETQYF.

Many counts were recorded for this clonotype. The V gene is TRBV12-3 or TRBV12-4, the J gene TRBJ1-4, with D maybe TRBD1 (6 bases). V was pared by 0 bases and J by 4 bases, with 15 bases between. The CDR3 totals 17 residues. The CDR3 spells CASSLALGGQHNEKLFF. The CDR3 DNA reads TGTGCCAGCAGTTTAGCGCTAGGAGGACAGCATAATGAAAAACTGTTTTTT.

This clonotype came up many times. The rearrangement links TRBV20-1 to TRBJ2-5; 8 nucleotides match TRBD2. The CDR3 runs 14 residues. With 1 base clipped from V and 3 bases from J, the junction kept 4 bases outside the gene matches. Germline V gene sequence: CDR1 DFQATT, CDR2 SNEGSKA (reference sequence). Written as DNA, the CDR3 is TGCAGTGCTAGAGGTGGGACTAGAAAAGAGACCCAGTACTTC. Amino acids: CSARGGTRKETQYF.

This clonotype appeared many times. V usage is TRBV20-1 and J usage is TRBJ2-7; D call uncertain. Germline V gives CDR1 DFQATT, CDR2 SNEGSKA (reference sequence). V was cut by 2 bases and J by 2 bases, with 16 bases left in between. The CDR3 has 15 residues. This CDR3 is CSARTPFGLTYEQYF. As DNA, the CDR3 is TGCAGTGCTAGAACACCCTTTGGGCTAACCTACGAGCAGTACTTC.

A word on this clonotype: One base away lies a much larger clone, so this may be a sequencing read error. This chain joins TRBV20-1 and TRBJ2-7; 8 nucleotides line up with TRBD2. Trimming removed 0 bases from V and 4 bases from J; junction bases left unmatched: 2. The CDR3 is 13 amino acids. The germline gives CDR1 DFQATT, CDR2 SNEGSKA (reference sequence). The CDR3 here is CSAREREVYEQYF. In DNA, the CDR3 is TGCAGTGCTAGAGAGCGGGAGGTTTACGAGCAGTACTTC.

This clonotype was seen many times. The gene calls are TRBV12-3 or TRBV12-4 and TRBJ2-7; D remains ambiguous. This CDR3 comprises 13 residues. Trimming took 5 bases from V and 2 from J, leaving 10 bases between them. The CDR3 bases are TGTGCCAGCAGTCACGTCTCGACCTACGAGCAGTACTTC. Protein sequence: CASSHVSTYEQYF.

This clonotype was detected ten times or more. V and J are TRBV20-1 and TRBJ2-1; 10 bases fit TRBD1. The CDR3 is made up of 15 amino acids. V lost 3 bases, J lost 4 bases, and 6 bases stayed unmatched. The germline gives CDR1 DFQATT, CDR2 SNEGSKA (reference sequence). DNA of the CDR3: TGCAGTGCTAGTCCCGGGACAGGGGATTACAATGAGCAGTTCTTC. Amino acids: CSASPGTGDYNEQFF.

This clonotype has more than one count but fewer than ten. J is TRBJ2-7 and V is TRBV18; D perhaps matches TRBD1 (5 bases). The ends were cut back, 6 bases at V and 5 bases at J, with 14 bases in the middle. The germline CDR1 and CDR2 sequences are KGHSH and LQKENI. This CDR3 spans 13 amino acids. This chain's CDR3 is CASSLRETHEQYF. The CDR3, as DNA: TGTGCCAGCTCTCTCAGGGAAACCCACGAGCAGTACTTC.

This clonotype was seen at least ten times. This chain connects TRBV15 to TRBJ2-2; a weak D match, TRBD1 (5 bases). Trimming cost V 0 bases and J 6 bases, with 8 bases left between them. CDR3 size: 14 residues. CDR1 LNHNV and CDR2 YYDKDF come from the germline V gene (reference sequence). The CDR3 nucleotides read TGTGCCACCAGCAGAGATTTAGGGGCCGGGGAGCTGTTTTTT. This codes for CATSRDLGAGELFF. Combining the CDR3 with reference TRBV15 and TRBJ2-2 gives the whole variable domain DAMVIQNPRYQVTQFGKPVTLSCSQTLNHNVMYWYQQKSSQAPKLLFHYYDKDFNNEADTPDNFQSRRPNTSFCFLDIRSPGLGDTAMYLCATSRDLGAGELFFGEGSRLTVL.

Ten or more counts support this clonotype. The J gene is TRBJ2-2, the V gene TRBV7-6; 7 nucleotides agree with TRBD2. With 2 bases clipped from V and 7 bases from J, the junction kept 22 bases outside the gene matches. The CDR3 contains 20 residues. CDR1 is SGHVS, CDR2 FNYEAQ, per germline. The CDR3 sequence is CASSLFIPSTSDRVSGELFF. CDR3 coding DNA: TGTGCCAGCAGCTTATTTATACCATCCACTAGCGATAGAGTAAGCGGGGAGCTGTTTTTT.

This clonotype appeared many times. The chain combines TRBV7-8 with TRBJ1-2; 12 nucleotides match TRBD1. The CDR3 length is 18 residues. Germline V CDR1 and CDR2: SGHVS, FQNEAQ. Trimming cost V 2 bases and J 4 bases; bases outside gene matches: 11. CDR3 nucleotides: TGTGCCAGCAGCTTACCTCCTGGGGACAGGGGGCCGGGCTATGGCTACACCTTC. Protein product: CASSLPPGDRGPGYGYTF.

This clonotype was found many times. The V gene is TRBV27, the J gene TRBJ2-3, with D possibly TRBD1 on 6 matching bases. Germline CDR1 reads MNHEY; CDR2 reads SMNVEV (reference sequence). V lost 8 bases to trimming and J lost 3 bases, with 15 bases between them. The CDR3 has 14 amino acids. DNA of the CDR3: TGTGCCAGCTCTTTAGACAGGACGACAGATACGCAGTATTTT. It is translated as CASSLDRTTDTQYF.

This clonotype was seen at least ten times. The V call is TRBV5-1, the J call TRBJ2-2; a weak D match, TRBD2 (7 bases). CDR3 length: 16 amino acids. Per the germline V gene, CDR1 is SGHRS and CDR2 is YFSETQ. V dropped 5 bases and J dropped 2 bases, with 16 bases sitting between them. The CDR3: CASRQGRGGNTGELFF. In DNA form, the CDR3 reads TGCGCCAGCAGGCAGGGGCGCGGGGGAAACACCGGGGAGCTGTTTTTT.